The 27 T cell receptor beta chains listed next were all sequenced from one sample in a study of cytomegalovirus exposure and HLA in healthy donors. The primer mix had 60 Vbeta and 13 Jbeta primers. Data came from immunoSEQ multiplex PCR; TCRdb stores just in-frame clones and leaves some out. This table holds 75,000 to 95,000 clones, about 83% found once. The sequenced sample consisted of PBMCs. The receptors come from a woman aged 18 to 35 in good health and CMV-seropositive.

The CDR3 sequence: CASSGYRGTVDNEQFF. CDR3 sequence (DNA): TGCGCCAGCAGCGGTTACAGGGGAACGGTCGACAATGAGCAGTTCTTC. The chain couples TRBV5-1 to TRBJ2-1; 7 bases fit TRBD1. This CDR3 spans 16 amino acids. V shed 4 bases, J shed 5 bases, and the junction held 12 bases outside the gene matches. Germline V gives CDR1 SGHRS, CDR2 YFSETQ.

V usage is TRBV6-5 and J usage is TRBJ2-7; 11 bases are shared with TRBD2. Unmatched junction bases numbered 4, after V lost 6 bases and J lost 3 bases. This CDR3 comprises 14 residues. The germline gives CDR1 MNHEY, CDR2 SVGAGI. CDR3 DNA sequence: TGTGCCAGCAGCTTGGGACTAGCGGACTACGAGCAGTACTTC. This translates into CASSLGLADYEQYF.

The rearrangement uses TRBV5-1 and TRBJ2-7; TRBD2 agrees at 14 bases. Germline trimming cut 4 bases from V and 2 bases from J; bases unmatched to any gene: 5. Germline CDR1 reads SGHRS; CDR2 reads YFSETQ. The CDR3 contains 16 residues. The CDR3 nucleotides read TGCGCCAGCAGCACCAGACTAGCGGGAGGGCCCTACGAGCAGTACTTC. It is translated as CASSTRLAGGPYEQYF.

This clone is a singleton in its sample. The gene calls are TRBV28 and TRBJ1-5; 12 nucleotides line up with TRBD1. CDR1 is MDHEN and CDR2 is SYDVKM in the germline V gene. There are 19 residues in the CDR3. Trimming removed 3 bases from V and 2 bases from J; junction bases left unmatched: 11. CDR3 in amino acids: CASSLGTGGEEWGNQPQHF. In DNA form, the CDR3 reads TGTGCCAGCAGTTTGGGGACAGGGGGCGAAGAGTGGGGCAATCAGCCCCAGCATTTT.

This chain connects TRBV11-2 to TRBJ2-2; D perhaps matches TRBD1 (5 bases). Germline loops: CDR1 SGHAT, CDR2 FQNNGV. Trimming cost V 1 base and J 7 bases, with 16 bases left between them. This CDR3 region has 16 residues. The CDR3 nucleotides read TGTGCCAGCAGCTTAGTGCAGGGTGGAATAATCGGGGAGCTGTTTTTT. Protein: CASSLVQGGIIGELFF.

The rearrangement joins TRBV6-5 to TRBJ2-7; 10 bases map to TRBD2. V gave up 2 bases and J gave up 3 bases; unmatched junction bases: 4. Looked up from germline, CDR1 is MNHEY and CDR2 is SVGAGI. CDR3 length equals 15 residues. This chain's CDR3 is CASSYPSSGSYEQYF. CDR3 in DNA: TGTGCCAGCAGTTACCCCTCTAGCGGGAGCTACGAGCAGTACTTC.

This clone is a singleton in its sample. The CDR3 sequence is CARSSGGARDTQYF. The CDR3, as DNA: TGTGCCAGGAGTAGCGGGGGGGCACGCGATACGCAGTATTTT. The rearrangement joins TRBV2 to TRBJ2-3, with TRBD2 matching over 11 bases. This CDR3 has 14 amino acids. Germline trimming cut 9 bases from V and 6 bases from J; bases unmatched to any gene: 8. Germline loops: CDR1 SNHLY, CDR2 FYNNEI.

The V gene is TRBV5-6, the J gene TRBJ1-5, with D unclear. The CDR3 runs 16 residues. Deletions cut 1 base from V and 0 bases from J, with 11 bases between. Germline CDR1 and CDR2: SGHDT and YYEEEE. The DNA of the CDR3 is TGTGCCAGCAGCTTGATTTTCGGGGATAGCAATCAGCCCCAGCATTTT. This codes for CASSLIFGDSNQPQHF. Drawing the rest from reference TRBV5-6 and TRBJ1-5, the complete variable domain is DAGVTQSPTHLIKTRGQQVTLRCSPKSGHDTVSWYQQALGQGPQFIFQYYEEEERQRGNFPDRFSGHQFPNYSSELNVNALLLGDSALYLCASSLIFGDSNQPQHFGDGTRLSIL.

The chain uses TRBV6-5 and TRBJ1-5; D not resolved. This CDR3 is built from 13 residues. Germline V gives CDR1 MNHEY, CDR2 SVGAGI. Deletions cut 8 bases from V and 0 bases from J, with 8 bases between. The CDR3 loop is CASSLNSNQPQHF. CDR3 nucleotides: TGTGCCAGCTCACTGAATAGCAATCAGCCCCAGCATTTT.

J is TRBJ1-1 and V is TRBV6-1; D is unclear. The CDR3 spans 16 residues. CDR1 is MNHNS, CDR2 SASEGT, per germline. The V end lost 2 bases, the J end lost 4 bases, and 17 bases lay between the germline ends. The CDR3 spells CASSETSAGVRTEAFF. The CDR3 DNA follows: TGTGCCAGCAGTGAAACCTCCGCGGGAGTTCGCACTGAAGCTTTCTTT.

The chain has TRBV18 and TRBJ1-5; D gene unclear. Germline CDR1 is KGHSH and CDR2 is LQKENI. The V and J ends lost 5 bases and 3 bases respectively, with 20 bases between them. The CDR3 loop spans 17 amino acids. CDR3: CASSANPVETDNQPQHF. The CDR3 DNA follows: TGTGCCAGCTCAGCTAACCCTGTGGAGACGGACAATCAGCCCCAGCATTTT.

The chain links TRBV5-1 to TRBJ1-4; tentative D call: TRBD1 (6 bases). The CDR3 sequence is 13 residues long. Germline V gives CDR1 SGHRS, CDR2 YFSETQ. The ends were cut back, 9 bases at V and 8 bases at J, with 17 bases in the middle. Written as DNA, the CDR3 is TGCGCCACCTCGGCCAGGGGCGACGAAAAACTGTTTTTT. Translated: CATSARGDEKLFF.

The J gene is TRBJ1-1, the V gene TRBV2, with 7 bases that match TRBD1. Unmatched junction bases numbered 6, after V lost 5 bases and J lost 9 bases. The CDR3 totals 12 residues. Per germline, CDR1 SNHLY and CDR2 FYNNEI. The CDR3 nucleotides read TGTGCCAGCAGTCCCGACAGGGCTAAAGCTTTCTTT. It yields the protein CASSPDRAKAFF.

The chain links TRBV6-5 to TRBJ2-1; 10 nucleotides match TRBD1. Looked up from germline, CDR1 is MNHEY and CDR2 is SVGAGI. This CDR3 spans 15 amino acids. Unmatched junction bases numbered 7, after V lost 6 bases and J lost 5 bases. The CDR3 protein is CASSITGTGDNEQFF. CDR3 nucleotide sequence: TGTGCCAGCAGCATTACCGGGACAGGGGACAATGAGCAGTTCTTC.

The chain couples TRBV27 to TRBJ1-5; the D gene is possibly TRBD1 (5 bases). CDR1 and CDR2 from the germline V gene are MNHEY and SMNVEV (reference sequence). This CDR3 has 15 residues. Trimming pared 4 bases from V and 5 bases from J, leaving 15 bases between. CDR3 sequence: CASSSRDGYHQPQHF. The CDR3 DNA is TGTGCCAGCAGTTCGCGGGACGGCTACCATCAGCCCCAGCATTTT.

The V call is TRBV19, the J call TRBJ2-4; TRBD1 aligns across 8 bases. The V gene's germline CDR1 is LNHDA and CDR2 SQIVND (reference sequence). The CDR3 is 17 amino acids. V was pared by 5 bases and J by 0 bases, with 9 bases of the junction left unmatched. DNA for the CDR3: TGTGCCAGTAGTTACGCAGGGGGCGATCTAGCCAAAAACATTCAGTACTTC. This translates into CASSYAGGDLAKNIQYF. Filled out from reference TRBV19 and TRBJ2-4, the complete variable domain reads DGGITQSPKYLFRKEGQNVTLSCEQNLNHDAMYWYRQDPGQGLRLIYYSQIVNDFQKGDIAEGYSVSREKKESFPLTVTSAQKNPTAFYLCASSYAGGDLAKNIQYFGAGTRLSVL.

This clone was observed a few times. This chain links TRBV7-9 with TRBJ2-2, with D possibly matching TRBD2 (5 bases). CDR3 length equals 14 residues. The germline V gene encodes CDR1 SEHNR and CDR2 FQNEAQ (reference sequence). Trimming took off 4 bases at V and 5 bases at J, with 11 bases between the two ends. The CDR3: CASSSRRGTGELFF. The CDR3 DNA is TGTGCCAGCAGCTCCCGGAGAGGGACCGGGGAGCTGTTTTTT.

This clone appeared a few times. CDR3 loop: CASSFTGRNEKLFF. The CDR3 DNA reads as TGTGCCAGCAGCTTTACAGGGAGAAATGAAAAACTGTTTTTT. The chain employs TRBV6-6 and TRBJ1-4; D is perhaps TRBD1 (6 bases). With 6 bases removed from V and 5 bases from J, the gap between germline ends came to 13 bases. Looked up from germline, CDR1 is MNHNY and CDR2 is SVGAGI (reference sequence). The length of the CDR3 is 14 residues.

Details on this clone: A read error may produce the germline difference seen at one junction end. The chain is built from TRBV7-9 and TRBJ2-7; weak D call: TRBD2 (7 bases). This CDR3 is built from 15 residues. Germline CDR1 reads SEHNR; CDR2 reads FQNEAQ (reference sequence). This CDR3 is CASSAYWEGDETVDF. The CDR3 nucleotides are TGTGCCAGCAGCGCCTATTGGGAGGGGGATGAGACGGTGGACTTC.

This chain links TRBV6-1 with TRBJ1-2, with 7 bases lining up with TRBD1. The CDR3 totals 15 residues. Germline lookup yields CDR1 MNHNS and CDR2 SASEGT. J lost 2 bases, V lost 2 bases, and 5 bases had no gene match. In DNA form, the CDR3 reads TGTGCCAGCAGTGAAATTGGAGGGGGCAACTATGGCTACACCTTC. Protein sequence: CASSEIGGGNYGYTF.

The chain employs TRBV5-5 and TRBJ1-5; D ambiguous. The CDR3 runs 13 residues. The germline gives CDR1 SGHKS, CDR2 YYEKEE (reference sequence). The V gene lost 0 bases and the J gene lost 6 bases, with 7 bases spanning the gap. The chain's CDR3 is CASSLVYGQPQHF. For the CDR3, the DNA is TGTGCCAGCAGCTTGGTGTACGGTCAGCCCCAGCATTTT.

CDR3 loop: CASSPQAGYEQYF. In DNA form, the CDR3 reads TGTGCCAGCAGCCCGCAAGCCGGGTACGAGCAGTACTTC. The V call is TRBV7-6, the J call TRBJ2-7; D uncertain. Trimming left V 5 bases short and J 4 bases short, with 12 bases between. The CDR3 runs to 13 residues. The germline gives CDR1 SGHVS, CDR2 FNYEAQ.

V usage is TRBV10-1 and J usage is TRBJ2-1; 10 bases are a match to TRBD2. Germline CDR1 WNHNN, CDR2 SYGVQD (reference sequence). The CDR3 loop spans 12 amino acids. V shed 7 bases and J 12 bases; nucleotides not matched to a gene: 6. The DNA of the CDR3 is TGCGCCAGCAAACGGACTAGCGGTGGGCAGTTCTTC. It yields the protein CASKRTSGGQFF.

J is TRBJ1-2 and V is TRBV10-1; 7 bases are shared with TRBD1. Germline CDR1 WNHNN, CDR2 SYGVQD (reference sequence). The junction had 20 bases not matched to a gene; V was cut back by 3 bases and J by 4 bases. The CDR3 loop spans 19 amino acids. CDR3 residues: CASSEIVSRTGLTSYGYTF. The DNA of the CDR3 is TGCGCCAGCAGTGAAATAGTGTCCAGGACAGGCCTTACCTCCTATGGCTACACCTTC.

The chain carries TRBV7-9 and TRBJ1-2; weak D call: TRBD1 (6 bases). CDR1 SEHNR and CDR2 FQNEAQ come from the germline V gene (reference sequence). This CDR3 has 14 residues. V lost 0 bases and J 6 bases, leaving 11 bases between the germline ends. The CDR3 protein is CASSLAGAENGYTF. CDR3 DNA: TGTGCCAGCAGCTTAGCGGGGGCGGAGAATGGCTACACCTTC. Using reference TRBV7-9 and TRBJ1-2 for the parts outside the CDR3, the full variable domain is DTGVSQNPRHKITKRGQNVTFRCDPISEHNRLYWYRQTLGQGPEFLTYFQNEAQLEKSRLLSDRFSAERPKGSFSTLEIQRTEQGDSAMYLCASSLAGAENGYTFGSGTRLTVV.

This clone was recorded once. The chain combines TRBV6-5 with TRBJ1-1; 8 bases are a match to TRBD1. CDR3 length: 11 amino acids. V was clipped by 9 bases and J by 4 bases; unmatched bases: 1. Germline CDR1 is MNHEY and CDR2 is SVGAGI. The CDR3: CASGQGTEAFF. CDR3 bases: TGTGCCAGTGGACAGGGCACTGAAGCTTTCTTT.

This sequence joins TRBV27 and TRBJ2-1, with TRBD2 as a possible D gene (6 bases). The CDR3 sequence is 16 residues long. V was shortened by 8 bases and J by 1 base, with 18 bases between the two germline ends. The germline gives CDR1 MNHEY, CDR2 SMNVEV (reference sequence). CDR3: CASGFSSVLSYNEQFF. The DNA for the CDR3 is TGTGCCAGCGGATTCTCTAGCGTCCTATCCTACAATGAGCAGTTCTTC.